The clone carrying this TCR beta chain was found many times. Its antigen is not identified. This sample is part of a study of T-cell memory formation after mild COVID-19. TCRdb independently ran MiXCR on the 5' RACE reads; one entry per CDR3 protein. The table shows some 210,000 distinct CDR3 sequences, with about 16% occurring only once. CDR1 and CDR2 from the germline V gene are KGHDR and SFDVKD. The ends lost 9 bases at V and 2 bases at J; junction bases unmatched: 6. The CDR3 runs to 14 residues. Study-wide results and caveats: Pre-infection memory showed some responding clones, and this suggested that cross-reactive memory joined. CD4/CD8 balance characterized clones contracting day 15 to 85, and CD4+ skew characterized later expanders. The authors left the SARS-CoV-2 specificity of second-wave clones peaking on day 37 unconfirmed.

This TCR derives from an adult woman who had mild COVID-19 (a few samples of this study predate the infection). Cell type and time point are not known. V is TRBV24-1 and J is TRBJ2-1; 7 bases match TRBD2. The specimen was PBMCs or a T cell subset sorted from them (not recorded which). CDR3 nucleotides: TGTGCCACCCGGCCGGGGGGACCCTACAATGAGCAGTTCTTC. It specifies CATRPGGPYNEQFF.